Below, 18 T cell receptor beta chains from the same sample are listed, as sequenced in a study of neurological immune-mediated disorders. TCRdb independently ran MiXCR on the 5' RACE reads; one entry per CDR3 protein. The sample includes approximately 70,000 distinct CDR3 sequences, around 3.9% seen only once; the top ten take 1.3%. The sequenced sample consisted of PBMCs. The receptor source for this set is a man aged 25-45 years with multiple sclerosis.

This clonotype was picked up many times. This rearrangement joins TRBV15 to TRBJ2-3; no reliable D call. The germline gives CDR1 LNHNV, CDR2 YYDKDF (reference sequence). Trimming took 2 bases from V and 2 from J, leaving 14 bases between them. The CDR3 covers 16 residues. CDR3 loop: CATSRLLGYFTDTQYF. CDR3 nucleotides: TGTGCCACCAGCAGATTGTTAGGTTATTTCACAGATACGCAGTATTTT.

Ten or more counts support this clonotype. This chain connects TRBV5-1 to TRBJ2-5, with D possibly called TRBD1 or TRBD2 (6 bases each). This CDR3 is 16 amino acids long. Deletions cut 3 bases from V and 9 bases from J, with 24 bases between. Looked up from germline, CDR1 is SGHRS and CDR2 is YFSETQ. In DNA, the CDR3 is TGCGCCAGCAGCTCTAGAGGACAGAACCCTGGGGAGGCCCAGTACTTC. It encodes CASSSRGQNPGEAQYF.

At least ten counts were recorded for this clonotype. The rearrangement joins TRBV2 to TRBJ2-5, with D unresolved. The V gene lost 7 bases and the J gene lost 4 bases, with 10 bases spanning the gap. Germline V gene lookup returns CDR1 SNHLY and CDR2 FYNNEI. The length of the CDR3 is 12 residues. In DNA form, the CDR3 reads TGTGCCAGCACGACCACGGGAGAGACCCAGTACTTC. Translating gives CASTTTGETQYF.

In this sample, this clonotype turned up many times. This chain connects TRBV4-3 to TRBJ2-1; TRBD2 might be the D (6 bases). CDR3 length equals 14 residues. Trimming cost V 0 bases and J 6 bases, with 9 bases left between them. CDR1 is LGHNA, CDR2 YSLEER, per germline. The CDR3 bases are TGCGCCAGCAGCCAAGATCCCGGGGGCAATGAGCAGTTCTTC. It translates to CASSQDPGGNEQFF.

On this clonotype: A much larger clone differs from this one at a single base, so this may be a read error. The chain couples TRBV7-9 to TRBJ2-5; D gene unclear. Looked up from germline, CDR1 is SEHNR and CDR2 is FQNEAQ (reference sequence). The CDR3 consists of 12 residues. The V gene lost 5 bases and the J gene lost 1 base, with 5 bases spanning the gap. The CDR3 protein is CASSRTQETQYF. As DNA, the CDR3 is TGTGCCAGCAGCCGAACCCAAGAGACCCAGTACTTC.

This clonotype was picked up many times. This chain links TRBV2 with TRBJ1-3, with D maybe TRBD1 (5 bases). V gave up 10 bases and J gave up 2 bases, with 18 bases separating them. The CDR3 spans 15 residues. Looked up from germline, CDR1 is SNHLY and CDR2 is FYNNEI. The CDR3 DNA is TGTGCCACCGCGCAGACCAGAGGGGCTGGAAACACCATATATTTT. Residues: CATAQTRGAGNTIYF.

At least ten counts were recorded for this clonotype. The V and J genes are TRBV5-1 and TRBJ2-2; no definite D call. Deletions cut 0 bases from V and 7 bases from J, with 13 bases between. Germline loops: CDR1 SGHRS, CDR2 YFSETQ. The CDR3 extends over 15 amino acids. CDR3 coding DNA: TGCGCCAGCAGCTTGGACCCTACACCGGGCGGGGAGCTGTTTTTT. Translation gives CASSLDPTPGGELFF.

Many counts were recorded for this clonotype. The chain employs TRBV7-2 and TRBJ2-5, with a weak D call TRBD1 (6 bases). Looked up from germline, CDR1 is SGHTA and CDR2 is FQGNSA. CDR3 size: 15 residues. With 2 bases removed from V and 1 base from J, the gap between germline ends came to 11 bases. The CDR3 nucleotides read TGTGCCAGCAGCTTATGGGGGCGGACCCAAGAGACCCAGTACTTC. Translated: CASSLWGRTQETQYF. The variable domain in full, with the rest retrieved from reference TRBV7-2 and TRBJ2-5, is GAGVSQSPSNKVTEKGKDVELRCDPISGHTALYWYRQSLGQGLEFLIYFQGNSAPDKSGLPSDRFSAERTGGSVSTLTIQRTQQEDSAVYLCASSLWGRTQETQYFGPGTRLLVL.

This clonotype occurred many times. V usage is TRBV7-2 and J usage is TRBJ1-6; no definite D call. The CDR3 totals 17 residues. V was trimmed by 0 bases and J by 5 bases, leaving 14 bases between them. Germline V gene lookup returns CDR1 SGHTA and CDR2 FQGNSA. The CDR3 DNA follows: TGTGCCAGCAGCTTAGCAAGGGTGGGCGGAAATAATTCACCCCTCCACTTT. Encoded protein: CASSLARVGGNNSPLHF.

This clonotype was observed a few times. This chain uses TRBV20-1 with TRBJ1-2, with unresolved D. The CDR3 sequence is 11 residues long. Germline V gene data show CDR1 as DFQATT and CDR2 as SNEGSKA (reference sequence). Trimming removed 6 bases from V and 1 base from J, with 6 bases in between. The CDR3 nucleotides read TGCAGTGCCCAGAATAACTATGGCTACACCTTC. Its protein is CSAQNNYGYTF.

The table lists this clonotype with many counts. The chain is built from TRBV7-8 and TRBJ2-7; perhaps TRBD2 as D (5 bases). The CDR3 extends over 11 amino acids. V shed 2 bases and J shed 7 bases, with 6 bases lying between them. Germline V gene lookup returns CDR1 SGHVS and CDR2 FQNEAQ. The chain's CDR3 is CASSLWTEQYF. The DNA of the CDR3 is TGTGCCAGCAGCTTATGGACTGAGCAGTACTTC.

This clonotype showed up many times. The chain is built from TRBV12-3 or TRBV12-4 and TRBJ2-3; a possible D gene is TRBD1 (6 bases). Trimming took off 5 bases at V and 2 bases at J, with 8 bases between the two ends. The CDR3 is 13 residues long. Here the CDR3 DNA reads TGTGCCAGCAGTGGGGGCCCCACAGATACGCAGTATTTT. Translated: CASSGGPTDTQYF.

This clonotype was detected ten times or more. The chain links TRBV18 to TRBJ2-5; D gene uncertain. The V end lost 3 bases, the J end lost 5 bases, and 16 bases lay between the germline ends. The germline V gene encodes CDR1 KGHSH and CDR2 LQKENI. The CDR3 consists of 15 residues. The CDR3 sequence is CASSPPSALYETQYF. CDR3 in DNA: TGTGCCAGCTCACCGCCGAGTGCACTGTACGAGACCCAGTACTTC.

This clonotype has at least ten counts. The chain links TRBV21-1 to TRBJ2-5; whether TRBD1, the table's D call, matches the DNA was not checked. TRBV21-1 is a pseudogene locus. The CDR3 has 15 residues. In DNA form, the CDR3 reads TGTGCCAGCAGCTTAGGTGGGGCGAGAACGGAGACCCAGTACTTC. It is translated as CASSLGGARTETQYF.

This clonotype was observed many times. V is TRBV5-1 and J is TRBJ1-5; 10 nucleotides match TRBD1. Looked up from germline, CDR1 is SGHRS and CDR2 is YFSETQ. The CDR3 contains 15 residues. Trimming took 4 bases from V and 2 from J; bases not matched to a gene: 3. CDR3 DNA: TGCGCCAGCAGCGGAGGGACAGGGGGCAATCAGCCCCAGCATTTT. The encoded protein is CASSGGTGGNQPQHF.

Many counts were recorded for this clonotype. The CDR3 reads CSAQPPGSPNEKLFF. In nucleotides, the CDR3 is TGCAGTGCCCAACCTCCGGGGAGCCCAAACGAAAAACTGTTTTTT. The chain combines TRBV20-1 with TRBJ1-4, with D uncertain. Germline V gene sequence: CDR1 DFQATT, CDR2 SNEGSKA (reference sequence). With 6 bases removed from V and 8 bases from J, the gap between germline ends came to 22 bases. This CDR3 region has 15 residues.

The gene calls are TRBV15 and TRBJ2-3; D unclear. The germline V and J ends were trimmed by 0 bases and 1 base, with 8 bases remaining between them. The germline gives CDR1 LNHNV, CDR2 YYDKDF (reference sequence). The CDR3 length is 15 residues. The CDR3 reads CATSRDPIRTDTQYF. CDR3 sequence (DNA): TGTGCCACCAGCAGAGACCCCATTCGCACAGATACGCAGTATTTT.

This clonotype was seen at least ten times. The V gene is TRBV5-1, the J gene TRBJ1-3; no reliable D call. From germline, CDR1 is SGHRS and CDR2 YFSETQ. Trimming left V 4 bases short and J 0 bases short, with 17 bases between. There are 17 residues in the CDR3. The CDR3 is CASSNSGEGRSGNTIYF. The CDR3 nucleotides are TGCGCCAGCAGCAACTCCGGGGAGGGCCGCTCTGGAAACACCATATATTTT.